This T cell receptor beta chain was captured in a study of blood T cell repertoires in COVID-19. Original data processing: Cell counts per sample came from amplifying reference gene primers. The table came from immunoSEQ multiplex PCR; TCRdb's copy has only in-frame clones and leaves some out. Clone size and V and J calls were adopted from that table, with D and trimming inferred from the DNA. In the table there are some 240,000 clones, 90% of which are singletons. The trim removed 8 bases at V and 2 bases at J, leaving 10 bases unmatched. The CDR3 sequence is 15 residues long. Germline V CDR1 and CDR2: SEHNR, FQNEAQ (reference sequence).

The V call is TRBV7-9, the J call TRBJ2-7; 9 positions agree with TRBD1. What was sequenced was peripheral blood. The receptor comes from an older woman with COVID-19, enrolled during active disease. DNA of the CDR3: TGTGCCAGCGAACTGCCGGGACAGGGACCCTACGAGCAGTACTTC. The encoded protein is CASELPGQGPYEQYF.